A selection of T cell receptor beta chains follows, all from one sample in a study of blood T cell repertoires in COVID-19. Here immunoSEQ multiplex PCR was the method, and the copy in TCRdb shows in-frame clones only, minus some. The repertoire consists of 80,000 to 90,000 clones, with around 80% occurring once and the leading ten covering approximately 1.3%. Sequenced sample: peripheral blood. These receptors were taken from an elderly woman with acute or convalescent COVID-19. Each CDR3 is given with its conserved first and last residue. A D gene is named only where the DNA matches it firmly. Some rows mark clone size as missing; the rest say once, few, many or name a class of expanded clone.

D gene: .
V gene: TRBV5-1
J gene: TRBJ1-2
clone size: .
CDR3 DNA: TGCGCCAGCAGCCCCGGTCCTCCCTTGCAGGTTATCTATGGCTACACCTTC
CDR3 protein: CASSPGPPLQVIYGYTF

D gene: .
V gene: TRBV28
J gene: TRBJ2-7
clone size: .
CDR3 DNA: TGTGCCAGCAGTTTTCTGACTGTTGAGCAGTACTTC
CDR3 protein: CASSFLTVEQYF

D gene: TRBD2
V gene: TRBV28
J gene: TRBJ2-5
clone size: few
CDR3 DNA: TGTGCCAGCAGGCCATCAGGACTAGCCGGGACCCAGTACTTC
CDR3 protein: CASRPSGLAGTQYF

D gene: TRBD2
V gene: TRBV7-2
J gene: TRBJ2-5
clone size: .
CDR3 DNA: TGTGCCAGCAGCCTCCAGTCGGCGGGAGATGAGACCCAGTACTTC
CDR3 protein: CASSLQSAGDETQYF

D gene: TRBD1
V gene: TRBV6-1
J gene: TRBJ2-3
clone size: few
CDR3 DNA: TGTGCCAGCAGTGAAAGAGGAGGACAGGGGGGCACAGATACGCAGTATTTT
CDR3 protein: CASSERGGQGGTDTQYF

D gene: TRBD2
V gene: TRBV4-2
J gene: TRBJ2-1
clone size: .
CDR3 DNA: TGTGCCAGCAGCCAAGACCCTAGCGGGAGTCCCAATGAGCAGTTCTTC
CDR3 protein: CASSQDPSGSPNEQFF

D gene: TRBD2
V gene: TRBV5-6
J gene: TRBJ2-6
clone size: .
CDR3 DNA: TGTGCCAGCAGCCCAGCGGGGGGACCCTCTGGGGCCAACGTCCTGACTTTC
CDR3 protein: CASSPAGGPSGANVLTF

D gene: .
V gene: TRBV28
J gene: TRBJ2-1
clone size: .
CDR3 DNA: TGTGCCAGCAGTGCACGGGACTTCCCATATCAGTTCTTC
CDR3 protein: CASSARDFPYQFF

D gene: .
V gene: TRBV5-1
J gene: TRBJ2-3
clone size: once
CDR3 DNA: TGCGCCAGCAGCCCGGGACTTTCTAGCACAGATACGCAGTATTTT
CDR3 protein: CASSPGLSSTDTQYF

D gene: .
V gene: TRBV21-1
J gene: TRBJ1-6
clone size: .
CDR3 DNA: TGTGCCAGCAGGTACAGGGGTCCCAGAGTACCCCTCCACTTT
CDR3 protein: CASRYRGPRVPLHF

D gene: .
V gene: TRBV6-5
J gene: TRBJ1-1
clone size: medium-sized
CDR3 DNA: TGTGCCAGCAGTTACACGACTCTGAACACTGAAGCTTTCTTT
CDR3 protein: CASSYTTLNTEAFF

D gene: .
V gene: TRBV4-1
J gene: TRBJ1-4
clone size: .
CDR3 DNA: TGCGCCAGCAGCCAAGTCGCGGCCCATTCCGATGAAAAACTGTTTTTT
CDR3 protein: CASSQVAAHSDEKLFF

D gene: .
V gene: TRBV5-5
J gene: TRBJ2-7
clone size: .
CDR3 DNA: TGTGCCAGCAGCTTGGAGGGACACCTCTACGAGCAGTACTTC
CDR3 protein: CASSLEGHLYEQYF

D gene: .
V gene: TRBV5-1
J gene: TRBJ2-1
clone size: few
CDR3 DNA: TGCGCCAGCAGCTTGGCGGGGAGCGGAGCCAACTACAATGAGCAGTTCTTC
CDR3 protein: CASSLAGSGANYNEQFF

D gene: .
V gene: TRBV5-1
J gene: TRBJ2-7
clone size: once
CDR3 DNA: TGCGCCAGCAGCCCGGGAGGACAGATCTACGAGCAGTACTTC
CDR3 protein: CASSPGGQIYEQYF

D gene: TRBD1
V gene: TRBV19
J gene: TRBJ2-1
clone size: few
CDR3 DNA: TGTGCCAGTAGTAGACAGGGGCCGCAGGGCAATGAGCAGTTCTTC
CDR3 protein: CASSRQGPQGNEQFF

D gene: TRBD1
V gene: TRBV6-6
J gene: TRBJ1-1
clone size: once
CDR3 DNA: TGTGCCCTCGGACAGGGAACTGAAGCTTTCTTT
CDR3 protein: CALGQGTEAFF

D gene: .
V gene: TRBV19
J gene: TRBJ1-4
clone size: few
CDR3 DNA: TGTGCCAGTAAAGCAGGAACAACTAATGAAAAACTGTTTTTT
CDR3 protein: CASKAGTTNEKLFF

D gene: .
V gene: TRBV19
J gene: TRBJ1-2
clone size: .
CDR3 DNA: TGTGCCAGTAGTATTGGCCAGGGTAGCTATGGCTACACCTTC
CDR3 protein: CASSIGQGSYGYTF

D gene: .
V gene: TRBV5-4
J gene: TRBJ2-3
clone size: .
CDR3 DNA: TGTGCCAGCAGCTTGGCTGGGGCGGTCAACACAGATACGCAGTATTTT
CDR3 protein: CASSLAGAVNTDTQYF

D gene: .
V gene: TRBV6-5
J gene: TRBJ2-5
clone size: .
CDR3 DNA: TGTGCCAGCAGAATAGGGGTATTGGGAGAGACCCAGTACTTC
CDR3 protein: CASRIGVLGETQYF

D gene: .
V gene: TRBV6-2/TRBV6-3
J gene: TRBJ2-1
clone size: .
CDR3 DNA: TGTGCCAGCAGCCTGATTCGGACTCAGCAGTTCTTC
CDR3 protein: CASSLIRTQQFF

D gene: TRBD2
V gene: TRBV4-1
J gene: TRBJ2-1
clone size: .
CDR3 DNA: TGCGCCAGCAGCCAAGATGGCGGGGGGTTCCACAATGAGCAGTTCTTC
CDR3 protein: CASSQDGGGFHNEQFF

D gene: TRBD1
V gene: TRBV6-5
J gene: TRBJ2-7
clone size: .
CDR3 DNA: TGTGCCAGCAGGGGGACAGTCTACGAGCAGTACTTC
CDR3 protein: CASRGTVYEQYF

D gene: TRBD1
V gene: TRBV28
J gene: TRBJ1-1
clone size: few
CDR3 DNA: TGTGCCAGCAGTTCCCCCCGCCGGACAGGGGGCGGCACTGAAGCTTTCTTT
CDR3 protein: CASSSPRRTGGGTEAFF

D gene: TRBD1
V gene: TRBV5-1
J gene: TRBJ1-1
clone size: .
CDR3 DNA: TGCGCCAGCAGCCTAACACAGGGGCCGGTCACTGAAGCTTTCTTT
CDR3 protein: CASSLTQGPVTEAFF

D gene: .
V gene: TRBV5-1
J gene: TRBJ2-5
clone size: .
CDR3 DNA: TGCGCCAGTACCAGGGACGCGGGGGAGACCCAGTACTTC
CDR3 protein: CASTRDAGETQYF

D gene: TRBD2
V gene: TRBV10-1
J gene: TRBJ2-1
clone size: once
CDR3 DNA: TGCGCCAGCAGTGAGTCGGGACTAGACCCCCTCAATGAGCAGTTCTTC
CDR3 protein: CASSESGLDPLNEQFF

D gene: .
V gene: TRBV25-1
J gene: TRBJ2-1
clone size: .
CDR3 DNA: TGTGCCAGCAGTGAAGGGGGCAGGTCCTACAATGAGCAGTTCTTC
CDR3 protein: CASSEGGRSYNEQFF

D gene: .
V gene: TRBV6-5
J gene: TRBJ1-1
clone size: .
CDR3 DNA: TGTGCCAGCAGGGTAGAAGTGAACACTGAAGCTTTCTTT
CDR3 protein: CASRVEVNTEAFF

D gene: .
V gene: TRBV12-3/TRBV12-4
J gene: TRBJ1-1
clone size: .
CDR3 DNA: TGTGCCAGCAGTCTCCAGGGAAACACTGAAGCTTTCTTT
CDR3 protein: CASSLQGNTEAFF

D gene: TRBD1
V gene: TRBV25-1
J gene: TRBJ1-1
clone size: few
CDR3 DNA: TGTGCCAGCAACGCCGGCAACAGGGGAACTGAAGCTTTCTTT
CDR3 protein: CASNAGNRGTEAFF

D gene: .
V gene: TRBV7-3
J gene: TRBJ2-1
clone size: .
CDR3 DNA: TGTGCCAGCAGCTTAGGAGGAGCTGGGGTTAGTGAGCAGTTCTTC
CDR3 protein: CASSLGGAGVSEQFF

D gene: .
V gene: TRBV10-3
J gene: TRBJ1-5
clone size: .
CDR3 DNA: TGTGCCATCAGTGAGGCAGGATCTAGCAATCAGCCCCAGCATTTT
CDR3 protein: CAISEAGSSNQPQHF

D gene: TRBD2
V gene: TRBV9
J gene: TRBJ2-2
clone size: .
CDR3 DNA: TGTGCCAGCAGCGTAGCTGCGGGAGCGAACACCGGGGAGCTGTTTTTT
CDR3 protein: CASSVAAGANTGELFF

D gene: .
V gene: TRBV6-5
J gene: TRBJ1-6
clone size: .
CDR3 DNA: TGTGCCAGCATGTCCGGGATAGATTCACCCCTCCACTTT
CDR3 protein: CASMSGIDSPLHF

D gene: .
V gene: TRBV18
J gene: TRBJ1-1
clone size: .
CDR3 DNA: TGTGCCAGCTCACCAGGCCTGAACACTGAAGCTTTCTTT
CDR3 protein: CASSPGLNTEAFF

D gene: TRBD1
V gene: TRBV28
J gene: TRBJ1-1
clone size: few
CDR3 DNA: TGTGCCAGCAGTTTATTGACAGGGGAGGCCGCTGAAGCTTTCTTT
CDR3 protein: CASSLLTGEAAEAFF

D gene: TRBD2
V gene: TRBV24-1
J gene: TRBJ2-1
clone size: .
CDR3 DNA: TGTGCCACCAGTGGTGCCCTTGCGGGAGGGCCCGATGAGCAGTTCTTC
CDR3 protein: CATSGALAGGPDEQFF

D gene: TRBD2
V gene: TRBV18
J gene: TRBJ2-1
clone size: .
CDR3 DNA: TGTGCCAGCCAGACTAGCCCTCGCCGGTTCTTC
CDR3 protein: CASQTSPRRFF

D gene: TRBD1
V gene: TRBV28
J gene: TRBJ1-2
clone size: .
CDR3 DNA: TGTGCCAGCAGTGGACAGGGTAATATCTATGGCTACACCTTC
CDR3 protein: CASSGQGNIYGYTF

D gene: .
V gene: TRBV5-4
J gene: TRBJ2-3
clone size: .
CDR3 DNA: TGTGCCAGCAGCGGGCAGGTCAAGCCCCTTAGCACAGATACGCAGTATTTT
CDR3 protein: CASSGQVKPLSTDTQYF

D gene: TRBD2
V gene: TRBV28
J gene: TRBJ2-7
clone size: .
CDR3 DNA: TGTGCCAGCACGAGGACTAGATTGTACGAGCAGTACTTC
CDR3 protein: CASTRTRLYEQYF

D gene: TRBD2
V gene: TRBV5-1
J gene: TRBJ2-2
clone size: .
CDR3 DNA: TGCGCCAGCCAAAAATTTAGCGGGGGGGCGAACACCGGGGAGCTGTTTTTT
CDR3 protein: CASQKFSGGANTGELFF

D gene: .
V gene: TRBV6-5
J gene: TRBJ1-1
clone size: .
CDR3 DNA: TGTGCCAGCCGAGGTTCGGCCACTGAAGCTTTCTTT
CDR3 protein: CASRGSATEAFF

D gene: .
V gene: TRBV29-1
J gene: TRBJ1-5
clone size: .
CDR3 DNA: TGCAGCGTTGGGCAGGGAAAGCAGCCCCAGCATTTT
CDR3 protein: CSVGQGKQPQHF

D gene: .
V gene: TRBV19
J gene: TRBJ2-3
clone size: .
CDR3 DNA: TGTGCCAGTAGTATTGGCAGCACAGATACGCAGTATTTT
CDR3 protein: CASSIGSTDTQYF

D gene: TRBD1
V gene: TRBV27
J gene: TRBJ2-3
clone size: .
CDR3 DNA: TGTGCCAGCAGCCCCCGGCCGGGACAGGGCCCAGATACGCAGTATTTT
CDR3 protein: CASSPRPGQGPDTQYF

D gene: TRBD1
V gene: TRBV9
J gene: TRBJ1-2
clone size: .
CDR3 DNA: TGTGCCAGCAGTCCAGAGGGGACAGCCAACCGGGGTGGCTACACCTTC
CDR3 protein: CASSPEGTANRGGYTF

D gene: .
V gene: TRBV28
J gene: TRBJ2-3
clone size: .
CDR3 DNA: TGTGCCAGCAGTCCGACCCTAGCTGGAGATACGCAGTATTTT
CDR3 protein: CASSPTLAGDTQYF

D gene: .
V gene: TRBV28
J gene: TRBJ2-7
clone size: .
CDR3 DNA: TGTGCCAGCAGGACTAACTACGAGCAGTACTTC
CDR3 protein: CASRTNYEQYF

D gene: TRBD2
V gene: TRBV11-2
J gene: TRBJ2-2
clone size: .
CDR3 DNA: TGTGCCAGCAGCTTTGGACTAGCGGGAGCTAGCGGGGAGCTGTTTTTT
CDR3 protein: CASSFGLAGASGELFF

D gene: .
V gene: TRBV20-1
J gene: TRBJ2-5
clone size: .
CDR3 DNA: TGCAGTGCTAGGGCCGAGACCCAGTACTTC
CDR3 protein: CSARAETQYF

D gene: TRBD2
V gene: TRBV5-1
J gene: TRBJ2-5
clone size: .
CDR3 DNA: TGCGCCAGCATGAAGTTGGCGGGGGGACAAGAGACCCAGTACTTC
CDR3 protein: CASMKLAGGQETQYF

D gene: .
V gene: TRBV28
J gene: TRBJ1-2
clone size: few
CDR3 DNA: TGTGCCAGCAGTTGGTCAGAAGGCTACACCTTC
CDR3 protein: CASSWSEGYTF

D gene: .
V gene: TRBV25-1
J gene: TRBJ1-6
clone size: .
CDR3 DNA: TGTGCCAGCAGTGAATCCACGAGCTCCTATAATTCACCCCTCCACTTT
CDR3 protein: CASSESTSSYNSPLHF

D gene: .
V gene: TRBV5-8
J gene: TRBJ2-1
clone size: few
CDR3 DNA: TGTGCCAGCAGCTTGGATCGGGGAGTCGAGCAGTTCTTC
CDR3 protein: CASSLDRGVEQFF